This T cell receptor beta chain was documented in a study of post-analysis software for immune sequencing data. Looking at the study overall: Relapsing-remitting, secondary progressive and progressive-relapsing courses of multiple sclerosis were included.

As regards this clonotype: No antigen is known for it.

Findings and caveats of the study: People with multiple sclerosis had a significantly lower normalized Chao1 diversity than controls did. Comparison of patients with controls showed five TRBV segments more frequent in patients, TRBV5-6, TRBV5-1 and TRBV20-1 among them. Strong co-clustering by F measure was seen for same-batch samples.

Germline assignment: CDR1 SNHLY and CDR2 FYNNEI. This CDR3 is built from 13 residues. Trimming stripped 8 bases from V and 3 bases from J, with 14 bases between. Built from TCR beta cDNA, the libraries had unique molecular identifiers in them. TCRdb reprocessed the PCR reads via MiXCR and lists one record per CDR3 protein. Of roughly 600,000 distinct CDR3 sequences in the sample, roughly 47% were seen once. The chain couples TRBV2 to TRBJ2-7, with D perhaps TRBD1 (6 bases). The TCR sequence derives from a girl between 5 and 17 years old with multiple sclerosis. The source material was blood. The CDR3 loop reads CASPAPDSYEQYF. The CDR3 bases are TGTGCCAGCCCTGCCCCGGACAGCTACGAGCAGTACTTC.